This is a list of T cell receptor beta chains from one sample in a study of Ad26.COV2.S vaccination and SARS-CoV-2 variants. Generated by immunoSEQ multiplex PCR, the TCRdb table keeps only in-frame clones and is missing some. The data contain 43,000 or so clones, roughly 80% of them singletons. The starting material was peripheral blood, obtained after recovery from COVID-19. The origin of the receptors is a human donor who had recovered from COVID-19. CDR3s include the opening cysteine and the closing phenylalanine or tryptophan. D genes are given only for firm matches. Some rows have no size entry. The others give once, few or many, or a class for an expanded clone.

>.|14|TRBJ1-6|TRBV4-1|.
CASRTLGGQQALHF
TGCGCCAGCCGAACGCTAGGAGGGCAGCAGGCCCTCCACTTT
>.|13|TRBJ1-1|TRBV19|.
CASSGRPNTEAFF
TGTGCCAGTAGCGGCAGACCGAACACTGAAGCTTTCTTT
>.|15|TRBJ2-3|TRBV5-1|.
CASSLEQPRTDTQYF
TGCGCCAGCAGCTTGGAACAGCCCCGCACAGATACGCAGTATTTT
>few|16|TRBJ2-1|TRBV7-8|TRBD2
CASSPIMGGRSVRQFF
TGTGCCAGCAGCCCTATAATGGGCGGGAGGTCGGTCAGGCAGTTCTTC
>.|15|TRBJ1-1|TRBV11-2|.
CASSFRGAGDTEAFF
TGTGCCAGCAGCTTTAGAGGGGCCGGTGACACTGAAGCTTTCTTT
>.|15|TRBJ1-3|TRBV2|.
CASSEFRSSGNTIYF
TGTGCCAGCAGTGAATTTCGGAGCTCTGGAAACACCATATATTTT
>.|10|TRBJ1-5|TRBV29-1|.
CSVGDQPQHF
TGCAGCGTTGGTGATCAGCCCCAGCATTTT
>.|14|TRBJ2-5|TRBV5-1|.
CASSLVAVQETQYF
TGCGCCAGCAGCTTGGTGGCAGTCCAAGAGACCCAGTACTTC
>.|17|TRBJ1-2|TRBV21-1|.
CASSKFRSQGANDGYTF
TGTGCCAGCAGCAAATTTAGGTCACAGGGGGCAAATGATGGCTACACCTTC
>.|16|TRBJ2-1|TRBV5-1|.
CASSLASAQYYNEQFF
TGCGCCAGCAGCTTGGCTTCAGCCCAGTATTACAATGAGCAGTTCTTC
>.|11|TRBJ1-1|TRBV30|.
CAWSLQTEAFF
TGTGCCTGGAGTCTTCAAACTGAAGCTTTCTTT
>.|13|TRBJ2-7|TRBV30|.
CAWSVGFAYEQYF
TGTGCCTGGAGTGTAGGGTTTGCCTACGAGCAGTACTTC
>.|15|TRBJ1-1|TRBV14|TRBD1
CASSRDRKMNTEAFF
TGTGCCAGCAGCCGGGACAGGAAAATGAACACTGAAGCTTTCTTT
>.|16|TRBJ2-2|TRBV27|.
CASSFESRQNTGELFF
TGTGCCAGCAGTTTTGAGTCTCGACAAAACACCGGGGAGCTGTTTTTT
>few|13|TRBJ2-7|TRBV15|.
CATTGLGGSEQYF
TGTGCCACCACCGGACTCGGCGGCTCCGAGCAGTACTTC
>.|14|TRBJ1-1|TRBV19|.
CASSPRTGNTEAFF
TGTGCCAGTAGTCCCCGGACGGGGAACACTGAAGCTTTCTTT
>.|15|TRBJ2-5|TRBV5-4|.
CASSLGGSGAETQYF
TGTGCCAGCAGCTTAGGGGGTTCGGGGGCGGAGACCCAGTACTTC
>.|15|TRBJ1-5|TRBV5-6|TRBD1
CASSGTGVGIQPQHF
TGTGCCAGCAGCGGGACAGGGGTCGGAATCCAGCCCCAGCATTTT
>.|15|TRBJ1-2|TRBV5-1|TRBD1
CASSLEATGVAGYTF
TGCGCCAGCAGCTTGGAGGCGACAGGGGTAGCTGGCTACACCTTC
>.|14|TRBJ1-6|TRBV6-5|.
CASDTSRGNSPLHF
TGTGCCTCCGATACAAGTAGGGGTAATTCACCCCTCCACTTT
>few|16|TRBJ2-1|TRBV2|TRBD1
CASSGHDRGSYNEQFF
TGTGCCAGCAGTGGACACGACAGGGGATCCTACAATGAGCAGTTCTTC
>.|16|TRBJ2-7|TRBV5-1|TRBD1
CASSTTGQGVGDEQYF
TGCGCCAGCAGCACAACCGGACAGGGCGTCGGGGACGAGCAGTACTTC
>.|14|TRBJ1-1|TRBV7-2|TRBD1
CASSLTGVGTEAFF
TGTGCCAGCAGCTTGACAGGGGTGGGCACTGAAGCTTTCTTT
>.|11|TRBJ2-5|TRBV12-3/TRBV12-4|.
CASTQGETQYF
TGTGCCAGCACCCAAGGGGAGACCCAGTACTTC
>.|15|TRBJ1-4|TRBV5-1|TRBD1
CASSLTGTGGEKLFF
TGCGCCAGCAGCTTGACCGGGACAGGGGGCGAAAAACTGTTTTTT
>.|16|TRBJ1-2|TRBV19|TRBD1
CASSFLSGTGGGGYTF
TGTGCCAGTAGCTTCCTTAGCGGGACAGGGGGAGGCGGCTACACCTTC
>few|15|TRBJ2-1|TRBV10-2|TRBD1
CASSGDRDGYNEQFF
TGCGCCAGCAGTGGGGACAGGGATGGGTACAATGAGCAGTTCTTC
>once|12|TRBJ2-4|TRBV30|.
CAWSNGREIQYF
TGTGCCTGGAGTAACGGGAGAGAAATTCAGTACTTC
>.|15|TRBJ1-5|TRBV28|.
CASIRTGAPGQPQHF
TGTGCCAGCATCCGAACGGGGGCGCCGGGTCAGCCCCAGCATTTT
>.|13|TRBJ2-5|TRBV19|.
CASSIPLEETQYF
TGTGCCAGTAGTATCCCTCTCGAAGAGACCCAGTACTTC
>.|16|TRBJ2-1|TRBV7-2|TRBD2
CASSPRRLAGGSEQFF
TGTGCCAGCAGCCCCCGCCGACTAGCGGGAGGTTCTGAGCAGTTCTTC
>.|15|TRBJ1-1|TRBV5-1|.
CASSPRGELDTEAFF
TGCGCCAGCAGCCCTCGAGGGGAATTGGACACTGAAGCTTTCTTT
>once|13|TRBJ1-1|TRBV7-3|.
CASSLDMNTEAFF
TGTGCCAGCAGCTTAGATATGAACACTGAAGCTTTCTTT
>.|14|TRBJ2-6|TRBV19|.
CASKQGWGANVLTF
TGTGCCAGTAAGCAGGGGTGGGGGGCCAACGTCCTGACTTTC
>few|14|TRBJ1-1|TRBV5-1|.
CASSLAAVSTEAFF
TGCGCCAGCAGCTTGGCCGCGGTTTCCACTGAAGCTTTCTTT
>.|14|TRBJ2-2|TRBV5-1|.
CASSSDGRSGELFF
TGCGCCAGCAGTTCCGACGGGCGGTCCGGGGAGCTGTTTTTT
>.|13|TRBJ2-5|TRBV25-1|.
CASNVAVQETQYF
TGTGCCAGCAATGTAGCAGTCCAAGAGACCCAGTACTTC
>.|13|TRBJ1-2|TRBV6-5|.
CASSPPGLGGYTF
TGTGCCAGCAGTCCCCCAGGGCTGGGTGGCTACACCTTC
>.|13|TRBJ2-5|TRBV5-4|.
CASSLERQETQYF
TGTGCCAGCAGCTTGGAAAGACAAGAGACCCAGTACTTC
>.|18|TRBJ2-3|TRBV5-4|TRBD2
CASSFRASGGPSLDTQYF
TGTGCCAGCAGCTTTAGGGCTAGCGGGGGCCCTAGTTTGGATACGCAGTATTTT
>.|14|TRBJ2-5|TRBV21-1|.
CASSHRGRRETQYF
TGTGCCAGCAGCCACAGGGGGCGCCGGGAGACCCAGTACTTC
>few|13|TRBJ1-1|TRBV5-4|.
CASSLGSSTEAFF
TGTGCCAGCAGCTTGGGGAGTAGCACTGAAGCTTTCTTT
>.|13|TRBJ2-5|TRBV3-1/TRBV3-2|TRBD1
CASSRDRPGAQYF
TGTGCCAGCAGTCGGGACAGGCCCGGGGCCCAGTACTTC
>.|17|TRBJ2-1|TRBV7-9|TRBD2
CASSPPFRLAVYNEQFF
TGTGCCAGCAGCCCCCCCTTCCGGCTAGCGGTCTACAATGAGCAGTTCTTC
>.|13|TRBJ2-1|TRBV11-3|.
CASSLDAGNEQFF
TGTGCCAGCAGCTTAGATGCAGGCAATGAGCAGTTCTTC
>.|19|TRBJ2-5|TRBV3-1/TRBV3-2|.
CASSPAFWTSGLKRETQYF
TGTGCCAGCAGTCCCGCCTTTTGGACCTCCGGGCTAAAGAGAGAGACCCAGTACTTC
>.|16|TRBJ2-6|TRBV19|.
CASSARVYSGANVLTF
TGTGCCAGTAGCGCGAGGGTGTACTCTGGGGCCAACGTCCTGACTTTC
>.|11|TRBJ1-1|TRBV12-3/TRBV12-4|.
CASSSWTEAFF
TGTGCCAGCAGTTCATGGACTGAAGCTTTCTTT
>.|16|TRBJ2-7|TRBV19|.
CASTAPGPRGAYEQYF
TGTGCCAGTACGGCCCCGGGCCCCCGCGGGGCCTACGAGCAGTACTTC
>.|15|TRBJ1-1|TRBV7-9|.
CASSSLDGPNTEAFF
TGTGCCAGCAGCTCTCTGGACGGCCCTAACACTGAAGCTTTCTTT
>.|11|TRBJ1-1|TRBV6-5|.
CASSQGIEAFF
TGTGCCAGCAGTCAGGGAATTGAGGCTTTCTTT
>once|15|TRBJ2-3|TRBV6-5|TRBD1
CASSTGQGAVDTQYF
TGTGCCAGCAGTACGGGACAGGGGGCGGTAGATACGCAGTATTTT